A selection of T cell receptor beta chains follows, all from one sample in a study of OX40 agonist ivuxolimab in advanced cancers. Libraries were prepared by immunoSEQ multiplex PCR; TCRdb keeps only in-frame clonotypes and omits some of them. The data contain fewer than 100,000 clones, 80% to 90% of them singletons. The sample here was CD4+ or CD8+ T cells sorted from blood, taken in a trial of the OX40 agonist ivuxolimab. The receptor set was obtained from an adult with an advanced solid tumor such as melanoma, head and neck, liver or kidney cancer. Both conserved end residues are part of each CDR3. D genes are given only for firm matches. Clone size is not always given. Where it is, it says once, few, many or a class for expanded clones.

clone size	D gene	V gene	J gene	CDR3 protein	CDR3 DNA
NA	TRBD2	TRBV7-2	TRBJ2-7	CASSPIGSGGSYEQYF	TGTGCCAGCAGCCCGATCGGAAGCGGGGGTTCCTACGAGCAGTACTTC
NA	TRBD1	TRBV5-1	TRBJ2-2	CASSKGQGITGELFF	TGCGCCAGCAGCAAGGGACAGGGAATCACCGGGGAGCTGTTTTTT
NA	NA	TRBV19	TRBJ1-2	CASTKVEGTYYGYTF	TGTGCCAGTACTAAAGTTGAGGGGACCTACTATGGCTACACCTTC
NA	NA	TRBV5-5	TRBJ1-4	CASSQEGLVNEKLFF	TGTGCCAGCAGCCAGGAAGGACTTGTTAATGAAAAACTGTTTTTT
NA	NA	TRBV18	TRBJ2-3	CASSPRALGQGPDTQYF	TGTGCCAGCTCACCACGGGCCCTAGGCCAGGGTCCAGATACGCAGTATTTT
NA	NA	TRBV28	TRBJ1-5	CATQKGLGSNQPQHF	TGTGCCACCCAAAAGGGTTTGGGCAGCAATCAGCCCCAGCATTTT
NA	TRBD1	TRBV7-2	TRBJ2-7	CASSSQSSGQGAVYEQYF	TGTGCCAGCAGCTCCCAATCATCGGGACAGGGGGCTGTCTACGAGCAGTACTTC
NA	NA	TRBV30	TRBJ1-6	CAWSVKGSSPLHF	TGTGCCTGGAGTGTTAAGGGGAGTTCACCCCTCCACTTT
NA	TRBD2	TRBV13	TRBJ2-5	CASSSLSSGGARETQYF	TGTGCCAGCAGCTCCCTCTCTAGCGGGGGGGCCAGAGAGACCCAGTACTTC
NA	TRBD1	TRBV5-1	TRBJ1-4	CASSQDRGGEKLFF	TGCGCCAGCAGCCAAGACAGGGGAGGGGAAAAACTGTTTTTT
NA	NA	TRBV4-2	TRBJ2-5	CASSQNGGAYQETQYF	TGTGCCAGCAGCCAGAACGGCGGGGCTTATCAAGAGACCCAGTACTTC
NA	NA	TRBV2	TRBJ1-1	CASSSSTRTEAFF	TGTGCCAGCAGCTCCTCGACTAGAACTGAAGCTTTCTTT
few	NA	TRBV28	TRBJ1-2	CATKFWYGSYGYTF	TGTGCCACTAAGTTTTGGTACGGCAGCTATGGCTACACCTTC
NA	NA	TRBV5-4	TRBJ1-4	CASSSHVGVTNNEKLFF	TGTGCCAGCAGCTCCCACGTGGGGGTCACCAATAATGAAAAACTGTTTTTT
NA	TRBD2	TRBV7-2	TRBJ2-2	CASSLLAGGRTGELFF	TGTGCCAGCAGCTTACTAGCGGGAGGGCGCACCGGGGAGCTGTTTTTT
NA	NA	TRBV2	TRBJ2-1	CASSERGIEQFF	TGTGCCAGCAGTGAGCGCGGGATTGAGCAGTTCTTC
NA	TRBD1	TRBV7-3	TRBJ2-6	CASSPQGGAGANVLTF	TGTGCCAGCAGCCCGCAAGGGGGCGCTGGGGCCAACGTCCTGACTTTC
few	NA	TRBV6-1	TRBJ1-5	CASSEWGSDNQPQHF	TGTGCCAGCAGTGAATGGGGTTCGGACAATCAGCCCCAGCATTTT
NA	NA	TRBV12-5	TRBJ1-2	CASGFPANYGYTF	TGTGCTAGTGGTTTTCCGGCTAACTATGGCTACACCTTC